Shown below are 25 T cell receptor beta chains from a single sample sequenced in a study of blood T cell repertoires in COVID-19. The protocol was immunoSEQ multiplex PCR, while the TCRdb copy is restricted to in-frame clones and leaves out a portion. Among roughly 180,000 clones, 88% were seen once, and the ten largest hold roughly 4%. The material sequenced was peripheral blood. Every receptor here comes from a woman aged 30 to 39 with acute or convalescent COVID-19.

This clone turned up a few times. The chain is built from TRBV3-1 (or the pseudogene TRBV3-2) and TRBJ2-3, with D possibly being TRBD2 (7 bases). The CDR3 covers 16 residues. Germline V gene lookup returns CDR1 LGHDT and CDR2 YNNKEL (reference sequence). V was trimmed by 3 bases and J by 2 bases, leaving 15 bases between them. The CDR3 DNA reads as TGTGCCAGCAGCCACAGTTCGGGGGGACACACAGATACGCAGTATTTT. Protein sequence: CASSHSSGGHTDTQYF.

The chain employs TRBV7-2 and TRBJ2-5; TRBD2 matches at 10 bases. Looked up from germline, CDR1 is SGHTA and CDR2 is FQGNSA. This CDR3 contains 14 residues. The ends lost 5 bases at V and 4 bases at J; junction bases unmatched: 4. This CDR3 reads CASSQWTSGETQYF. The CDR3 nucleotides read TGTGCCAGCAGCCAGTGGACTAGCGGAGAGACCCAGTACTTC.

The chain is built from TRBV7-2 and TRBJ1-6, with unresolved D. V was shortened by 0 bases and J by 9 bases, with 9 bases between the two germline ends. The CDR3 consists of 14 residues. The V gene's germline CDR1 is SGHTA and CDR2 FQGNSA. CDR3 nucleotide sequence: TGTGCCAGCAGCTTAGCGCGCGAAGTTTCACCCCTCCACTTT. Translating it yields CASSLAREVSPLHF.

The genes are TRBV28 and TRBJ1-2, with 8 bases matching TRBD1. The CDR3 sequence is 13 residues long. V trimming: 2 bases; J trimming: 8 bases; junction bases outside the gene matches: 4. Per the germline V gene, CDR1 is MDHEN and CDR2 is SYDVKM. CDR3 coding DNA: TGTGCCAGCAGTTTACAGGGGGCCGTGGGCTACACCTTC. Translated: CASSLQGAVGYTF.

J is TRBJ1-3 and V is TRBV3-1 (or the pseudogene TRBV3-2); D remains ambiguous. This CDR3 spans 12 amino acids. Trimming left V 1 base short and J 8 bases short, with 6 bases between. Germline-derived CDR1 and CDR2 are LGHDT and YNNKEL (reference sequence). The CDR3 region is CASSQAGDTIYF. The DNA for the CDR3 is TGTGCCAGCAGCCAAGCCGGGGACACCATATATTTT.

The chain employs TRBV5-1 and TRBJ1-6, with D maybe TRBD1 (5 bases). V dropped 4 bases and J dropped 10 bases, with 12 bases sitting between them. The CDR3 covers 13 residues. Looked up from germline, CDR1 is SGHRS and CDR2 is YFSETQ. The chain's CDR3 is CASSLGGGSPLHF. The CDR3 DNA reads as TGCGCCAGCAGCCTCGGGGGGGGGTCACCCCTCCACTTT.

The V call is TRBV11-2, the J call TRBJ1-5; no definite D call. This CDR3 spans 13 amino acids. V dropped 0 bases and J dropped 7 bases, with 7 bases sitting between them. In germline, CDR1 is SGHAT, CDR2 FQNNGV. CDR3 region: CASSLDRRQPQHF. The CDR3 region has the DNA TGTGCCAGCAGCTTAGATAGGCGGCAGCCCCAGCATTTT.

The chain recombines TRBV6-5 with TRBJ2-1, with 9 bases aligning to TRBD1. Germline CDR1 reads MNHEY; CDR2 reads SVGAGI. This CDR3 spans 14 amino acids. J was trimmed by 7 bases and V by 4 bases; bases with no gene match: 5. The CDR3 here is CASSSTGGRNEQFF. The CDR3 DNA reads as TGTGCCAGCAGTTCGACAGGGGGTCGGAATGAGCAGTTCTTC.

Notes on this clone: Germline is not matched at one junction end, which may reflect a read error. The CDR3 bases are TGTGCTAGCAGCTTTCTCCGGGATACCTACGAGCAGTACTTC. This sequence encodes CASSFLRDTYEQYF. The chain combines TRBV7-7 with TRBJ2-7; the D gene is possibly TRBD2 (5 bases). The CDR3 length is 14 residues. Germline assignment: CDR1 SSHAT and CDR2 FNYEAQ (reference sequence).

The sample holds one count of this clone. The chain couples TRBV11-2 to TRBJ2-5, with D tentatively TRBD2 (6 bases). Germline CDR1 reads SGHAT; CDR2 reads FQNNGV. Trimming left V 3 bases short and J 5 bases short, with 16 bases between. The CDR3 totals 15 residues. Here the CDR3 reads CASSFFVGGGETQYF. The CDR3 coding sequence is TGTGCCAGCAGCTTCTTCGTGGGGGGTGGTGAGACCCAGTACTTC.

The chain joins TRBV7-9 to TRBJ1-5; 7 bases are shared with TRBD1. The CDR3 extends over 15 amino acids. Trimming cost V 5 bases and J 3 bases; bases outside gene matches: 7. Germline values: CDR1 SEHNR, CDR2 FQNEAQ (reference sequence). The CDR3 protein is CASSRTGTDNQPQHF. The CDR3 bases are TGTGCCAGCAGCCGAACCGGGACAGACAATCAGCCCCAGCATTTT.

CDR3 coding DNA: TGTGCCTGGACTCTAGCGGGAGAAGGTCAGGAGCAGTTCTTC. Its protein is CAWTLAGEGQEQFF. The rearrangement links TRBV30 to TRBJ2-1; 10 positions agree with TRBD2. The CDR3 runs 14 residues. The V segment lost 4 bases and the J segment 10 bases; nucleotides outside the gene matches: 10. Germline-derived CDR1 and CDR2 are GTSNPN and SVGIG (reference sequence).

This clone was recorded once. The CDR3 nucleotides read TGTGCCAGCACTCTAAGGGGCGGCAATCAGCCCCAGCATTTT. Amino acids: CASTLRGGNQPQHF. The V call is TRBV5-6, the J call TRBJ1-5; possible D gene TRBD1, 5 bases. CDR1 SGHDT and CDR2 YYEEEE come from the germline V gene. The CDR3 has 14 amino acids. V lost 6 bases to trimming and J lost 2 bases, with 12 bases between them.

J is TRBJ2-1 and V is TRBV30; D not resolved. This CDR3 contains 11 residues. The V end lost 1 base, the J end lost 5 bases, and 3 bases lay between the germline ends. From germline, CDR1 is GTSNPN and CDR2 SVGIG (reference sequence). CDR3 amino acids: CAWSANNEQFF. CDR3 nucleotides: TGTGCCTGGAGTGCAAACAATGAGCAGTTCTTC.

The V call is TRBV28, the J call TRBJ1-3; possibly TRBD1 for D (6 bases). V was pared by 8 bases and J by 6 bases, with 17 bases between. This CDR3 region has 14 residues. Germline V gene data show CDR1 as MDHEN and CDR2 as SYDVKM. The CDR3 DNA follows: TGTGCCAGCGGGGAGGGGGGCCTCAAAAACACCATATATTTT. Its protein is CASGEGGLKNTIYF.

The chain links TRBV30 to TRBJ2-7; the D gene is possibly TRBD1 (5 bases). This CDR3 region has 13 residues. Germline CDR1 is GTSNPN and CDR2 is SVGIG (reference sequence). V was trimmed by 1 base and J by 3 bases, leaving 10 bases between them. The CDR3 sequence is CAWSGVDSYEQYF. In DNA form, the CDR3 reads TGTGCCTGGAGTGGGGTAGACAGCTACGAGCAGTACTTC.

V usage is TRBV3-1 (or the pseudogene TRBV3-2) and J usage is TRBJ2-6; the D is unclear. CDR3 length equals 14 residues. Trimming removed 7 bases at V and 2 bases at J, with 9 bases between. Germline V gives CDR1 LGHDT, CDR2 YNNKEL (reference sequence). The CDR3 region has the DNA TGTGCCAGCACCCGAGCTACTGGGGCCAACGTCCTGACTTTC. Protein: CASTRATGANVLTF.

V and J are TRBV5-6 and TRBJ2-2, with no clear D. V was trimmed by 7 bases and J by 8 bases, leaving 9 bases between them. The germline gives CDR1 SGHDT, CDR2 YYEEEE. This CDR3 has 11 residues. This CDR3 is CASSKLGELFF. For the CDR3, the DNA is TGTGCCAGCTCGAAGCTGGGGGAGCTGTTTTTT. The full variable domain, with the rest looked up from reference TRBV5-6 and TRBJ2-2, is DAGVTQSPTHLIKTRGQQVTLRCSPKSGHDTVSWYQQALGQGPQFIFQYYEEEERQRGNFPDRFSGHQFPNYSSELNVNALLLGDSALYLCASSKLGELFFGEGSRLTVL.

This clone was seen once. The chain combines TRBV4-1 with TRBJ2-1, with D tentatively TRBD2 (7 bases). The CDR3 sequence is 15 residues long. With 1 base removed from V and 8 bases from J, the gap between germline ends came to 15 bases. From germline, CDR1 is MGHRA and CDR2 YSYEKL. In nucleotides, the CDR3 is TGCGCCAGCAGCCAAGGGCTAGCGGAGGGGGATGAGCAGTTCTTC. Residues: CASSQGLAEGDEQFF.

The chain carries TRBV7-9 and TRBJ1-3; D not certain. The CDR3 runs to 13 residues. The germline V gene encodes CDR1 SEHNR and CDR2 FQNEAQ (reference sequence). Trimming removed 2 bases from V and 4 bases from J, with 6 bases in between. CDR3 residues: CASSLLQGNTIYF. Here the CDR3 DNA reads TGTGCCAGCAGCTTATTACAGGGAAACACCATATATTTT.

The rearrangement joins TRBV3-1 (or the pseudogene TRBV3-2) to TRBJ2-2; D unresolved. The V and J ends lost 4 bases and 4 bases respectively, with 10 bases between them. Germline CDR1 is LGHDT and CDR2 is YNNKEL (reference sequence). The CDR3 is 14 amino acids. CDR3 bases: TGTGCCAGCAGCCTGACTCGGAGCACCGGGGAGCTGTTTTTT. Protein sequence: CASSLTRSTGELFF.

The chain is built from TRBV7-9 and TRBJ1-5, with 9 bases fitting TRBD1. In germline, CDR1 is SEHNR, CDR2 FQNEAQ (reference sequence). Losses at the gene ends were 5 bases for V and 4 bases for J; bases not matched to a gene: 3. The CDR3 has 14 amino acids. CDR3 protein: CASSQGQGNQPQHF. The DNA for the CDR3 is TGTGCCAGCAGCCAGGGACAGGGAAATCAGCCCCAGCATTTT.

In DNA form, the CDR3 reads TGTGCCAGCCTTAGTCCTGGGGCCAACGTCCTGACTTTC. It translates to CASLSPGANVLTF. The chain links TRBV6-5 to TRBJ2-6; no definite D call. The V and J ends lost 8 bases and 2 bases respectively, with 7 bases between them. There are 13 residues in the CDR3. Germline V gene data show CDR1 as MNHEY and CDR2 as SVGAGI.

A few counts support this clone. The chain is built from TRBV6-5 and TRBJ2-7; TRBD2 might be the D (6 bases). There are 13 residues in the CDR3. Germline loops: CDR1 MNHEY, CDR2 SVGAGI. The V end was cut by 1 base, the J end by 12 bases, with 16 bases between. CDR3 sequence: CASSYLNRGIRYF. The DNA of the CDR3 is TGTGCCAGCAGTTACTTAAACCGGGGGATCCGGTACTTC.

The chain carries TRBV28 and TRBJ2-3; 7 bases line up with TRBD2. The V segment lost 1 base and the J segment 0 bases; nucleotides outside the gene matches: 4. CDR1 and CDR2 from the germline V gene are MDHEN and SYDVKM. The CDR3 is 16 residues long. The CDR3 nucleotides read TGTGCCAGCAGTTTATTCGGGACTACCAGCACAGATACGCAGTATTTT. Amino acid sequence: CASSLFGTTSTDTQYF.